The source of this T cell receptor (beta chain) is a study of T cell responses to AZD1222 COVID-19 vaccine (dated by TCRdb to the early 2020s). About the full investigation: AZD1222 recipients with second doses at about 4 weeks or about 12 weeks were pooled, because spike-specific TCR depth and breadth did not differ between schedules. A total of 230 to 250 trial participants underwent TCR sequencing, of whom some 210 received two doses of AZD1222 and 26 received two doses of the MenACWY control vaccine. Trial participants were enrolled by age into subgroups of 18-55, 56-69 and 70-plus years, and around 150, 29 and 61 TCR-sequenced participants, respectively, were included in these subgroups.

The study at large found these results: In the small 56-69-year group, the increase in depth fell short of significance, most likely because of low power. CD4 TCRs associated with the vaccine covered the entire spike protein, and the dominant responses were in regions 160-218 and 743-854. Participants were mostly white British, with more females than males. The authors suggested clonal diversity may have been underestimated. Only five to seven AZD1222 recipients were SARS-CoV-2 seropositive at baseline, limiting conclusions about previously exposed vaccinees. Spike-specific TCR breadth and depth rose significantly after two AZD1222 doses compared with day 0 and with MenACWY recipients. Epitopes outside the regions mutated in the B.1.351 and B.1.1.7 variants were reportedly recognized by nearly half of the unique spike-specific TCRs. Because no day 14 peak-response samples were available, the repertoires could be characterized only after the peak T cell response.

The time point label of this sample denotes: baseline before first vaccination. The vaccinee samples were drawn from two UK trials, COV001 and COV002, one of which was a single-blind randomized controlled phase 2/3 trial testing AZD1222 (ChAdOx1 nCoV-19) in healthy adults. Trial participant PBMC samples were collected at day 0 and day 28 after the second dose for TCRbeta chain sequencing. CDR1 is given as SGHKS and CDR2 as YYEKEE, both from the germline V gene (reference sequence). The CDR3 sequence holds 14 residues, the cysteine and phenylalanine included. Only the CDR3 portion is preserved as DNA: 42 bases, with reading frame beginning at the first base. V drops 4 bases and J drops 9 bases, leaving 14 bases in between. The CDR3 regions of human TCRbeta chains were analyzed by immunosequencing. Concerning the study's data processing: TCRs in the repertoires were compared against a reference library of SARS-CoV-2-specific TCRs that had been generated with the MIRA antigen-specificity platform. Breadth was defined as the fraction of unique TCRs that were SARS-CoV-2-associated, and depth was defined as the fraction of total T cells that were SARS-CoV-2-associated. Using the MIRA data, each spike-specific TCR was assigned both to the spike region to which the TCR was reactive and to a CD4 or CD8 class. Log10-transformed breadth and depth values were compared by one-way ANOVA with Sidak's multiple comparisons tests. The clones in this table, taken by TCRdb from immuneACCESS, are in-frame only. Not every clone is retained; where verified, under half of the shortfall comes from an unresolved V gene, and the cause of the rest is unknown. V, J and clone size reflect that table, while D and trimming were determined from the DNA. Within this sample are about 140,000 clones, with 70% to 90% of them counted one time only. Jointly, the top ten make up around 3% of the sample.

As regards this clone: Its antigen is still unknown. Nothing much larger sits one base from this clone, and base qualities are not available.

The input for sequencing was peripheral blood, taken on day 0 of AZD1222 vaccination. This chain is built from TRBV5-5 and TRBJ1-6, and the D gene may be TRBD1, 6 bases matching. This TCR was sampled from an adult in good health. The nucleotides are TGTGCCAGCAGCGAGGGGGAGGGGGGTTCACCCCTCCACTTT. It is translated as CASSEGEGGSPLHF.